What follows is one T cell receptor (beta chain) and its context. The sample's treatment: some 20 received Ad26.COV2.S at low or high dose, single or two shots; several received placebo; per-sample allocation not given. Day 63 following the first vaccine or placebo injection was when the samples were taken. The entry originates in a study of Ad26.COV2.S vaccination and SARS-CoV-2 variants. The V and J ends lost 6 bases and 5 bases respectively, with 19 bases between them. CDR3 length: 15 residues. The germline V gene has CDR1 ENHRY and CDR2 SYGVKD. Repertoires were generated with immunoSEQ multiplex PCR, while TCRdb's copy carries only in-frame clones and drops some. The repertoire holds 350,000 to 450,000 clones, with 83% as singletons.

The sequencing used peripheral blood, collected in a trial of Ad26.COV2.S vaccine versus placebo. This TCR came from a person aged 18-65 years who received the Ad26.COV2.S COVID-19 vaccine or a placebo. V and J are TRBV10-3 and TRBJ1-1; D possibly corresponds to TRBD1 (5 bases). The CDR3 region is CAISDPRGGETEAFF. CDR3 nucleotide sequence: TGTGCCATCAGCGACCCAAGGGGAGGGGAAACTGAAGCTTTCTTT.